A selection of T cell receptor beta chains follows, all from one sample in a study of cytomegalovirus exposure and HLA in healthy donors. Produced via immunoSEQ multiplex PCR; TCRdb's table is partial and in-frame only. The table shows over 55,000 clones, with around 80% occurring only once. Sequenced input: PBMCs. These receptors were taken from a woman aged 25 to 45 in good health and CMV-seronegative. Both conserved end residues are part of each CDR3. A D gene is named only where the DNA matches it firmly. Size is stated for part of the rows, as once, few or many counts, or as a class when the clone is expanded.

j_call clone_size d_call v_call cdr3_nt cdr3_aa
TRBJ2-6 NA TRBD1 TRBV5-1 TGCGCCAGCAGCCCCTGGACAGGCCCTGTCTCTGGGGCCAACGTCCTGACTTTC CASSPWTGPVSGANVLTF
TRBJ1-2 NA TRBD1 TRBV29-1 TGCAGCGTCTGGACAGGGGGCGAGAACTATGGCTACACCTTC CSVWTGGENYGYTF
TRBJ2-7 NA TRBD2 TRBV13 TGTGCCAGCAGCTTCCGGGGGGAGTACGAGCAGTACTTC CASSFRGEYEQYF
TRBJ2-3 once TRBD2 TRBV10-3 TGTGCCATCAGCTCTTCTAGCGGGAGCACAGATACGCAGTATTTT CAISSSSGSTDTQYF
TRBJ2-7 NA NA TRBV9 TGTGCCAGCAGCGTAGGAGGCTCAACCTACGAGCAGTACTTC CASSVGGSTYEQYF
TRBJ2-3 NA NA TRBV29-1 TGCAGCGTTGAAGACAGGGTCACAGATACGCAGTATTTT CSVEDRVTDTQYF
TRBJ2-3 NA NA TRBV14 TGTGCCAGCAGCCAAGTAGGGGCCGCAGATACGCAGTATTTT CASSQVGAADTQYF
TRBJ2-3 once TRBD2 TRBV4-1 TGCGCCAGCAGCCTCACGGGGGAGGGGCGCCCCACAGATACGCAGTATTTT CASSLTGEGRPTDTQYF
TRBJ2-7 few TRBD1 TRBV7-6 TGTGCCAGCAGCTTACGGCAGGGGGCGGATGAGCAGTACTTC CASSLRQGADEQYF
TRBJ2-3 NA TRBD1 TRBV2 TGTGCCAGCAGTGAGCACGTATCCGGGACAGCTACAGATACGCAGTATTTT CASSEHVSGTATDTQYF
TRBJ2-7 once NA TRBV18 TGTGCCAGCTCACCACCGAGTGGTCGGTCCTACGAGCAGTACTTC CASSPPSGRSYEQYF
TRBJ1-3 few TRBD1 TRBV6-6 TGTGCCAGCAGCACGAACCGACAGGGCACGGGAAACACCATATATTTT CASSTNRQGTGNTIYF
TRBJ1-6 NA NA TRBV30 TGTGCCTGGAGTGTTTCGAGTACTTCACCCCTCCACTTT CAWSVSSTSPLHF
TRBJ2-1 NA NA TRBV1 TGCACCAGCAGCCAAGAGGTAGCCCTTCGCTACAATGAGCAGTTCTTC CTSSQEVALRYNEQFF
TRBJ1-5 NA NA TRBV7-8 TGTGCCAGCAGCTTATCCCCCGTGGGGCGGGGGAGCAATCAGCCCCAGCATTTT CASSLSPVGRGSNQPQHF
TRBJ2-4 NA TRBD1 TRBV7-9 TGTGCCAGCAGCGGGACAGTGAATCCACTAGCCAAAAACATTCAGTACTTC CASSGTVNPLAKNIQYF
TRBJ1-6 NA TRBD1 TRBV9 TGTGCCAGCAGCTCCCGAGGACAGGGAGGTTATTCACCCCTCCACTTT CASSSRGQGGYSPLHF
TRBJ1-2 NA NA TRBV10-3 TGTGCCATCAGTGAAAAGGGACTCTTCTGGGATGGCTACACCTTC CAISEKGLFWDGYTF
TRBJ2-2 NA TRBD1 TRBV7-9 TGTGCCAGCAGCGGGGACAGGGCTGACGGGGAGCTGTTTTTT CASSGDRADGELFF
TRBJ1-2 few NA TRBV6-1 TGTGCCAGCAGTGAGTCCCTAGGCTATGGCTACACCTTC CASSESLGYGYTF
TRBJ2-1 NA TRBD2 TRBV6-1 TGTGCCAGCAGTGAGGGCGCGGGGGGGGCGCAGTTCTTC CASSEGAGGAQFF
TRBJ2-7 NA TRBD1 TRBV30 TGTGCCTGGACTTCTTGGGGACAGGGGGACGAGCAGTACTTC CAWTSWGQGDEQYF